These 3 T cell receptor beta chains were all obtained from the same sample, sequenced in a study of shared clonotypes between healthy human individuals. TCRdb keeps only in-frame clones here, not all; method: immunoSEQ multiplex PCR. Found here are about half a million clones, roughly 80% of them singletons; the top ten hold over 9.5%. The sequenced sample consisted of PBMCs. The receptors shown here come from a woman in her thirties or forties in good health. Some clones in this sample may be carry-over from other donors' samples.

Points on this clone: This likely traces to a read error, being one base from a far larger clone. In the same sample, other DNA sequences code for this CDR3. This chain links TRBV11-2 with TRBJ1-1; possible D gene TRBD1, 6 bases. CDR1 and CDR2 from the germline V gene are SGHAT and FQNNGV. This CDR3 is built from 13 residues. Here the CDR3 DNA reads TGTGCATGCGGGGAACAGGGTAACACTGAAGCTTTCTTT. Protein: CACGEQGNTEAFF.

Concerning this clone: This likely reflects a read error, since a far larger clone is one base away. The chain joins TRBV30 to TRBJ2-2, with 9 nucleotides matching TRBD2. CDR1 is GTSNPN and CDR2 is SVGIG in the germline V gene (reference sequence). V dropped 8 bases and J dropped 7; count of bases not matched to a gene: 14. This CDR3 comprises 15 residues. The CDR3 DNA is TGTGCCGTCGGGAGGATAGCGGGAGTTGTCGGGGAGCTGTTTTTT. This sequence encodes CAVGRIAGVVGELFF.

The chain links TRBV4-1 to TRBJ2-3; the match to TRBD2 covers 9 bases. V trimming: 1 base; J trimming: 5 bases; junction bases outside the gene matches: 10. CDR1 MGHRA and CDR2 YSYEKL come from the germline V gene. This CDR3 has 17 amino acids. CDR3 nucleotide sequence: TGCGCCAGCAGCCAAGTTTTGGGAGCGGGAGGTGTAGATACGCAGTATTTT. Amino acid sequence: CASSQVLGAGGVDTQYF.